Listed here are 23 T cell receptor beta chains from one sample, sequenced in a study of a mutant IDH1 vaccine in newly diagnosed glioma. Time point of the sample: week 5, during vaccination. Doses consisted of 300 ug of mutant IDH1 20-mer peptide each, paired with topical imiquimod. The protocol was immunoSEQ multiplex PCR, while the TCRdb copy is restricted to in-frame clones and leaves out a portion. Of about 51,000 clones listed, 78% are singletons. The antigens these receptors bind are not known. Here the sequenced sample was PBMCs, taken from a glioma patient whose treatment included an IDH1 peptide vaccine. The receptors derive from a man aged 50 to 60 with glioma.

Only one count was recorded for this clone. The CDR3 loop reads CASILTGGSNQPQHF. The CDR3 region has the DNA TGTGCCAGTATCCTGACAGGGGGAAGCAATCAGCCCCAGCATTTT. This chain links TRBV19 with TRBJ1-5; 9 positions match TRBD1. The germline CDR1 and CDR2 sequences are LNHDA and SQIVND (reference sequence). This CDR3 is built from 15 residues. The junction had 5 bases not matched to a gene; V was cut back by 7 bases and J by 1 base. The whole variable domain, filled in from reference TRBV19 and TRBJ1-5, reads DGGITQSPKYLFRKEGQNVTLSCEQNLNHDAMYWYRQDPGQGLRLIYYSQIVNDFQKGDIAEGYSVSREKKESFPLTVTSAQKNPTAFYLCASILTGGSNQPQHFGDGTRLSIL.

The V and J genes are TRBV5-8 and TRBJ1-2; 9 bases fit TRBD1. The CDR3 has 14 residues. Unmatched junction bases numbered 7, after V lost 5 bases and J lost 5 bases. From germline, CDR1 is SGHTS and CDR2 YDEGEE. CDR3 sequence (DNA): TGTGCCAGCAGTCACGGACAGGGGTGGTATGGCTACACCTTC. It translates to CASSHGQGWYGYTF.

The gene calls are TRBV5-5 and TRBJ1-1, with D uncertain. This CDR3 has 15 amino acids. V was trimmed by 4 bases and J by 3 bases, leaving 16 bases between them. Germline V gene sequence: CDR1 SGHKS, CDR2 YYEKEE (reference sequence). This CDR3 reads CASSRGSPRDTEAFF. CDR3 bases: TGTGCCAGCAGCCGAGGCAGCCCGAGGGACACTGAAGCTTTCTTT. Full variable domain (remainder filled in from reference TRBV5-5 and TRBJ1-1): DAGVTQSPTHLIKTRGQQVTLRCSPISGHKSVSWYQQVLGQGPQFIFQYYEKEERGRGNFPDRFSARQFPNYSSELNVNALLLGDSALYLCASSRGSPRDTEAFFGQGTRLTVV.

This rearrangement joins TRBV10-3 to TRBJ2-7; no firm D call. V was cut by 4 bases and J by 2 bases, with 18 bases left in between. The CDR3 is 16 amino acids. Germline V gene data show CDR1 as ENHRY and CDR2 as SYGVKD. Written as DNA, the CDR3 is TGTGCCATCAGTGCCTCGACCGGGTTGGGAACCTACGAGCAGTACTTC. It is translated as CAISASTGLGTYEQYF.

This rearrangement joins TRBV11-2 to TRBJ1-1; no clear D. CDR3 length equals 13 residues. The germline V and J ends were trimmed by 4 bases and 3 bases, with 9 bases remaining between them. The germline V gene encodes CDR1 SGHAT and CDR2 FQNNGV. The CDR3 region is CASSWMRDTEAFF. For the CDR3, the DNA is TGTGCCAGCAGCTGGATGAGGGACACTGAAGCTTTCTTT.

This clone has just one count. The genes are TRBV5-1 and TRBJ1-4, with 9 bases identical to TRBD1. Germline CDR1 is SGHRS and CDR2 is YFSETQ. The V segment lost 4 bases and the J segment 6 bases; nucleotides outside the gene matches: 7. The CDR3 covers 15 residues. The chain's CDR3 is CASSVGTGKDEKLFF. The CDR3 region has the DNA TGCGCCAGCAGCGTCGGGACAGGGAAGGATGAAAAACTGTTTTTT.

This sequence joins TRBV6-6 and TRBJ2-1; D is possibly TRBD1 (6 bases). From germline, CDR1 is MNHNY and CDR2 SVGAGI (reference sequence). V was clipped by 6 bases and J by 15 bases, with 15 bases between them. This CDR3 comprises 11 residues. In nucleotides, the CDR3 is TGTGCCAGCAGAGAAAGACAGGAATCGTTCTTC. This encodes CASRERQESFF.

J is TRBJ1-1 and V is TRBV5-1; no definite D call. The germline V gene has CDR1 SGHRS and CDR2 YFSETQ. The CDR3 loop spans 11 amino acids. V was shortened by 5 bases and J by 3 bases, with 5 bases between the two germline ends. CDR3 DNA: TGCGCCAGCAGACTTGACACTGAAGCTTTCTTT. It encodes CASRLDTEAFF.

The chain combines TRBV7-8 with TRBJ1-1; D perhaps matches TRBD1 (6 bases). Trimming left V 5 bases short and J 2 bases short, with 15 bases between. The length of the CDR3 is 15 residues. Germline CDR1 and CDR2: SGHVS and FQNEAQ. As DNA, the CDR3 is TGTGCCAGCAGCCCACCCGGACAGATAAACACTGAAGCTTTCTTT. It yields the protein CASSPPGQINTEAFF.

The chain recombines TRBV2 with TRBJ2-7; a weak D match, TRBD1 (6 bases). Germline CDR1 SNHLY, CDR2 FYNNEI. Trimming cost V 4 bases and J 1 base, with 11 bases left between them. The CDR3 has 14 amino acids. CDR3: CASSGRQASYEQYF. The DNA for the CDR3 is TGTGCCAGCAGTGGCCGACAGGCATCCTACGAGCAGTACTTC.

The chain has TRBV19 and TRBJ1-2; TRBD1 is a possible D gene (5 bases). Trimming removed 3 bases from V and 4 bases from J, with 18 bases in between. The CDR3 has 16 amino acids. CDR1 is LNHDA and CDR2 is SQIVND in the germline V gene (reference sequence). CDR3 in DNA: TGTGCCAGTAGTATTCTAGGGGCGGGGGACGCCTATGGCTACACCTTC. This sequence encodes CASSILGAGDAYGYTF. Full variable domain (remainder filled in from reference TRBV19 and TRBJ1-2): DGGITQSPKYLFRKEGQNVTLSCEQNLNHDAMYWYRQDPGQGLRLIYYSQIVNDFQKGDIAEGYSVSREKKESFPLTVTSAQKNPTAFYLCASSILGAGDAYGYTFGSGTRLTVV.

The rearrangement uses TRBV7-2 and TRBJ1-6; D gene uncertain. Germline V gives CDR1 SGHTA, CDR2 FQGNSA. Between the trimmed V and J ends, which lost 1 base and 7 bases, there was a span of 8 bases. The CDR3 covers 14 residues. The CDR3 nucleotides are TGTGCCAGCAGCTTAGAGGGTAGGAATTCACCCCTCCACTTT. Its translation is CASSLEGRNSPLHF.

The chain recombines TRBV11-2 with TRBJ2-7; no firm D call. Germline CDR1 reads SGHAT; CDR2 reads FQNNGV. The CDR3 contains 14 residues. V was pared by 1 base and J by 0 bases, with 7 bases between. The CDR3 sequence is CASSLGSGSYEQYF. The CDR3 nucleotides read TGTGCCAGCAGCTTAGGGTCAGGCTCCTACGAGCAGTACTTC.

The chain has TRBV7-6 and TRBJ2-2; D is perhaps TRBD1 or TRBD2 (5 bases each). Trimming removed 4 bases from V and 6 bases from J, with 15 bases in between. This CDR3 region has 15 residues. CDR1 is SGHVS and CDR2 is FNYEAQ in the germline V gene. CDR3 coding DNA: TGTGCCAGCAGCTCCCGTGGGGGAACGGCCGGGGAGCTGTTTTTT. Translation: CASSSRGGTAGELFF. The full variable domain, with the rest looked up from reference TRBV7-6 and TRBJ2-2, is GAGVSQSPRYKVTKRGQDVALRCDPISGHVSLYWYRQALGQGPEFLTYFNYEAQQDKSGLPNDRFSAERPEGSISTLTIQRTEQRDSAMYRCASSSRGGTAGELFFGEGSRLTVL.

This clone appeared a few times. J is TRBJ1-5 and V is TRBV27; no clear D. The V and J ends lost 5 bases and 0 bases respectively, with 8 bases between them. CDR1 is MNHEY, CDR2 SMNVEV, per germline (reference sequence). The CDR3 contains 14 residues. In DNA form, the CDR3 reads TGTGCCAGCAGTCCATTGAATAGCAATCAGCCCCAGCATTTT. Its protein is CASSPLNSNQPQHF.

This rearrangement joins TRBV28 to TRBJ1-5, with 7 bases lining up with TRBD1. This CDR3 is built from 13 residues. V lost 6 bases and J lost 9; bases outside the gene matches: 8. The germline V gene encodes CDR1 MDHEN and CDR2 SYDVKM. The CDR3 nucleotides read TGTGCCAGCAGCTCGACAGGGAACTGGCCCCAGCATTTT. Amino acids: CASSSTGNWPQHF.

The chain recombines TRBV7-3 with TRBJ2-1; D is uncertain. The germline CDR1 and CDR2 sequences are SGHTA and FQGTGA. Trimming shortened V by 5 bases and J by 4 bases, and 12 bases separated the two germline ends. This CDR3 region has 14 residues. CDR3 residues: CASSPLARYNEQFF. The CDR3 nucleotides are TGTGCCAGCAGCCCCCTCGCGAGGTACAATGAGCAGTTCTTC.

The chain is built from TRBV5-4 and TRBJ1-2; perhaps TRBD1 as D (5 bases). The V end was cut by 3 bases, the J end by 2 bases, with 20 bases between. Germline CDR1 SGHNT, CDR2 YYREEE (reference sequence). CDR3 length equals 17 residues. The CDR3 loop is CASSSGLQTGRNYGYTF. The CDR3 DNA is TGTGCCAGCAGCTCGGGTCTACAAACAGGTCGAAACTATGGCTACACCTTC.

V gene TRBV4-3 combines with J gene TRBJ2-5; 7 bases fit TRBD2. The trim removed 1 base at V and 2 bases at J, leaving 10 bases unmatched. CDR3 length: 17 amino acids. Germline V CDR1 and CDR2: LGHNA, YSLEER. The CDR3 sequence: CASSQGGDKRGQETQYF. Here the CDR3 DNA reads TGCGCCAGCAGCCAAGGGGGGGATAAGCGGGGACAAGAGACCCAGTACTTC.

CDR3 loop: CASSPDSNYGYTF. As DNA, the CDR3 is TGCGCCAGCAGCCCGGACAGCAACTATGGCTACACCTTC. This chain uses TRBV5-1 with TRBJ1-2; TRBD1 is a possible D gene (6 bases). V shed 4 bases and J shed 2 bases, with 9 bases lying between them. Germline-derived CDR1 and CDR2 are SGHRS and YFSETQ. This CDR3 has 13 residues.

V usage is TRBV5-4 and J usage is TRBJ1-4, with D possibly TRBD1 on 5 matching bases. This CDR3 region has 14 residues. Trimming removed 2 bases from V and 3 bases from J, with 8 bases in between. Germline-derived CDR1 and CDR2 are SGHNT and YYREEE (reference sequence). CDR3: CASSFAGANEKLFF. DNA of the CDR3: TGTGCCAGCAGCTTCGCGGGGGCTAATGAAAAACTGTTTTTT.

This chain joins TRBV19 and TRBJ1-5; TRBD1 matches 8 bases. The CDR3 loop spans 16 amino acids. Germline V gene sequence: CDR1 LNHDA, CDR2 SQIVND (reference sequence). Trimming at V came to 5 bases and at J to 3 bases, leaving 9 bases not matched to a gene. The CDR3 spells CASSSRTGQDNQPQHF. DNA for the CDR3: TGTGCCAGTAGTTCGCGGACAGGGCAGGACAATCAGCCCCAGCATTTT.

This rearrangement joins TRBV19 to TRBJ2-1; D not resolved. In germline, CDR1 is LNHDA, CDR2 SQIVND (reference sequence). This CDR3 comprises 16 residues. The V gene lost 5 bases and the J gene lost 5 bases, with 19 bases spanning the gap. CDR3 coding DNA: TGTGCCAGTAGTGCCCCCGCAGTAGCTGTAGACAATGAGCAGTTCTTC. Translated, it gives CASSAPAVAVDNEQFF.